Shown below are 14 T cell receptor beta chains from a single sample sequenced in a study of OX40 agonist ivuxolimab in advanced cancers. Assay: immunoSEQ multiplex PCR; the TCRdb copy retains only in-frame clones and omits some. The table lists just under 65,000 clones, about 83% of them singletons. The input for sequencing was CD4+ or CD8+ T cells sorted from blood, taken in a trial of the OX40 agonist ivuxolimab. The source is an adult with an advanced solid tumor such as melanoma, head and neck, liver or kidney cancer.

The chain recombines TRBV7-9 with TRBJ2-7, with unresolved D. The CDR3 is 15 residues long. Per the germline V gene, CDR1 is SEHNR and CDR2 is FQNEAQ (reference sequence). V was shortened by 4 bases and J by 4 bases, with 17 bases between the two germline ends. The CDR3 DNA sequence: TGTGCCAGCAGCTCGCCGGGCAGGTTAACATACGAGCAGTACTTC. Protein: CASSSPGRLTYEQYF.

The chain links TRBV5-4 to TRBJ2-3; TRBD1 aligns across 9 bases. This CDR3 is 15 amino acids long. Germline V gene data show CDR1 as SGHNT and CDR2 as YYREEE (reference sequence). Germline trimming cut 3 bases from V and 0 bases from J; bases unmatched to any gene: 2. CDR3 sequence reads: CASSWGQGSTDTQYF. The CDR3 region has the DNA TGTGCCAGCAGCTGGGGACAGGGCAGCACAGATACGCAGTATTTT. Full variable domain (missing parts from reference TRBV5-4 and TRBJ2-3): ETGVTQSPTHLIKTRGQQVTLRCSSQSGHNTVSWYQQALGQGPQFIFQYYREEENGRGNFPPRFSGLQFPNYSSELNVNALELDDSALYLCASSWGQGSTDTQYFGPGTRLTVL.

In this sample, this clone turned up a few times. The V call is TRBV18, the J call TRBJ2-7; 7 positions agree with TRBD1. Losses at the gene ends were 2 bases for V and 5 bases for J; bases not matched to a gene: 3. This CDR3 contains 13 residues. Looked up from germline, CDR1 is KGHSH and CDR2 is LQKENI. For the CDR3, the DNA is TGTGCCAGCTCACCAGACAGGGAAAACGAGCAGTACTTC. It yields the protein CASSPDRENEQYF. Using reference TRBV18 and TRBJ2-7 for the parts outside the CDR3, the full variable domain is NAGVMQNPRHLVRRRGQEARLRCSPMKGHSHVYWYRQLPEEGLKFMVYLQKENIIDESGMPKERFSAEFPKEGPSILRIQQVVRGDSAAYFCASSPDRENEQYFGPGTRLTVT.

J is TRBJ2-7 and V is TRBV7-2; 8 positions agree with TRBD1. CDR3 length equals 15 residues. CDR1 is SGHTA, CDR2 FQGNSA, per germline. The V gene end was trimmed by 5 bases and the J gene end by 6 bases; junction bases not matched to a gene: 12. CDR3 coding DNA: TGTGCCAGCAGCCCCCTCGGACAGGGACGGCTCGAGCAGTACTTC. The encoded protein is CASSPLGQGRLEQYF.

In DNA, the CDR3 is TGCGCCAGCAGTCAGAAGGGGAAGTCGGACACTGAAGCTTTCTTT. This encodes CASSQKGKSDTEAFF. The chain is built from TRBV23-1 and TRBJ1-1, with D tentatively TRBD1 (5 bases). TRBV23-1 is filed as an ORF, its function uncertain. V was cut by 3 bases and J by 3 bases, with 14 bases left in between. The CDR3 totals 15 residues.

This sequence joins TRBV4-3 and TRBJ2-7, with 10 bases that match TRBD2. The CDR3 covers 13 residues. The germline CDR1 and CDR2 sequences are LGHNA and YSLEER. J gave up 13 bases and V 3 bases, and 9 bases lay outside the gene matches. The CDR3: CASSQTLAGAKYF. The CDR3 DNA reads TGCGCCAGCAGCCAGACCCTAGCGGGAGCGAAATACTTC.

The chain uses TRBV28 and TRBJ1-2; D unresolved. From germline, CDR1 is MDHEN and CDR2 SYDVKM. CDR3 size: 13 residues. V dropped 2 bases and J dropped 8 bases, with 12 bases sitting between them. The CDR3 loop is CASSLMGFQGYTF. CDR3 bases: TGTGCCAGCAGTTTAATGGGGTTTCAGGGCTACACCTTC.

The CDR3 reads CASSATGGKYYGYTF. DNA for the CDR3: TGTGCCAGCAGCGCGACAGGGGGGAAGTACTATGGCTACACCTTC. V usage is TRBV6-1 and J usage is TRBJ1-2; TRBD1 matches 9 bases. The CDR3 is 15 amino acids. Per the germline V gene, CDR1 is MNHNS and CDR2 is SASEGT. J lost 3 bases, V lost 6 bases, and 8 bases had no gene match.

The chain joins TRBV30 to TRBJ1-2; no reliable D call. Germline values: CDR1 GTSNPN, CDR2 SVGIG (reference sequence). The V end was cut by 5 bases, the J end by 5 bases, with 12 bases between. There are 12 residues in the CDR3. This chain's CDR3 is CAWGSEGYGYTF. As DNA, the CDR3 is TGTGCCTGGGGATCGGAAGGGTATGGCTACACCTTC.

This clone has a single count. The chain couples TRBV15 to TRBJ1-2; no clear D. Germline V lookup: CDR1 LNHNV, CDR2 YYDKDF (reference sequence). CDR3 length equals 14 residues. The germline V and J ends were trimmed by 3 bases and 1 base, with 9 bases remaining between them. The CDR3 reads CATSRAGINYGYTF. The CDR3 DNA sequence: TGTGCCACCAGCAGGGCTGGTATTAACTATGGCTACACCTTC.

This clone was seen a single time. CDR3 amino acids: CASSIDLARGGDTQYF. As DNA, the CDR3 is TGTGCCAGTAGTATAGATCTTGCGCGGGGAGGGGATACGCAGTATTTT. The chain joins TRBV19 to TRBJ2-3; 7 nucleotides line up with TRBD2. V dropped 0 bases and J dropped 6; count of bases not matched to a gene: 9. CDR1 LNHDA and CDR2 SQIVND come from the germline V gene (reference sequence). This CDR3 comprises 16 residues. Using reference TRBV19 and TRBJ2-3 for the parts outside the CDR3, the full variable domain is DGGITQSPKYLFRKEGQNVTLSCEQNLNHDAMYWYRQDPGQGLRLIYYSQIVNDFQKGDIAEGYSVSREKKESFPLTVTSAQKNPTAFYLCASSIDLARGGDTQYFGPGTRLTVL.

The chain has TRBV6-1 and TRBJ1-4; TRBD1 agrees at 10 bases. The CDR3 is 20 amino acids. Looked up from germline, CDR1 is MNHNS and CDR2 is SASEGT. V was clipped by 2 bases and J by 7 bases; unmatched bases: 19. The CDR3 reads CASSELSGTGASGRREKLFF. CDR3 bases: TGTGCCAGCAGTGAACTTTCGGGGACAGGGGCGTCTGGGAGGCGTGAAAAACTGTTTTTT.

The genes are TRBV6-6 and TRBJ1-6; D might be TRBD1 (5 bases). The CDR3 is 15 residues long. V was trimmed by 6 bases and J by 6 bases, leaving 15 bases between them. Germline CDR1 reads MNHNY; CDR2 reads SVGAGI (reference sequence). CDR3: CASSPGGNLNSPLHF. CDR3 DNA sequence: TGTGCCAGCAGCCCCGGGGGGAACCTTAATTCACCCCTCCACTTT.

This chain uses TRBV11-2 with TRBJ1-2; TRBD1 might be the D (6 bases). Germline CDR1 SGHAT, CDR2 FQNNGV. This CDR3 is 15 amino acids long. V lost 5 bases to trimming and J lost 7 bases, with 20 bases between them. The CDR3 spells CASSPGGLTGSGYTF. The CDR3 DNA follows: TGTGCCAGCAGCCCGGGGGGGCTCACAGGGTCTGGCTACACCTTC.